This T cell receptor (beta chain) was captured in a study of human T cells and chemical hapten exposure. Turning to the study itself: Doses of diphenylcyclopropenone went to the patients' scalps weekly throughout the roughly 25-week study. Patients, mostly women, had alopecia areata, alopecia totalis or alopecia universalis.

TCRdb re-derived calls from the RACE reads in MiXCR, one entry per CDR3 protein. The sample records tens of thousands of distinct CDR3 sequences, roughly 9.8% being singletons. Described time point: pre-sensitization, week 0. Stated treatment: therapeutic diphenylcyclopropenone sensitization with weekly scalp DPC. Study outcomes and limitations: Controls had significantly fewer large CDR3 similarity clusters than were formed by expanded TCRs.

This clonotype was seen a handful of times. No antigen is known for it. Per germline, CDR1 SGHRS and CDR2 YFSETQ. The junction had 3 bases not matched to a gene; V was cut back by 4 bases and J by 6 bases. This CDR3 region has 13 residues. This rearrangement joins TRBV5-1 to TRBJ2-1; 8 bases map to TRBD2. The TCR sequence derives from a man aged 35 to 55 with alopecia areata. Some clones in this sample may be carry-over from other donors' samples. The source was whole blood, collected in connection with sensitization to the hapten diphenylcyclopropenone (DPC). CDR3 protein: CASSIGLANEQFF. The CDR3 DNA is TGCGCCAGCAGCATCGGACTAGCCAATGAGCAGTTCTTC.